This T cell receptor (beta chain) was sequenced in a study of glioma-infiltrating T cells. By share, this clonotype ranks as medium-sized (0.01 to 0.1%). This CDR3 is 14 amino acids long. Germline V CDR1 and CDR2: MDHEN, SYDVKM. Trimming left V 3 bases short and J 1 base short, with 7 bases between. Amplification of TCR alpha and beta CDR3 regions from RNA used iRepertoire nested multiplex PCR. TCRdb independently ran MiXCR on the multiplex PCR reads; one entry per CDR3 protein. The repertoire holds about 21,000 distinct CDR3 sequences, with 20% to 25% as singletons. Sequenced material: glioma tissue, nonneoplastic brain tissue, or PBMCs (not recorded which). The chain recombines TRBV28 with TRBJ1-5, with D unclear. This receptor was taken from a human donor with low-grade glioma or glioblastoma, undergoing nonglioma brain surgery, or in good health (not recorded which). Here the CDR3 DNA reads TGTGCCAGCAGTTTCGTCCAGAGCAATCAGCCCCAGCATTTT. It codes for CASSFVQSNQPQHF.